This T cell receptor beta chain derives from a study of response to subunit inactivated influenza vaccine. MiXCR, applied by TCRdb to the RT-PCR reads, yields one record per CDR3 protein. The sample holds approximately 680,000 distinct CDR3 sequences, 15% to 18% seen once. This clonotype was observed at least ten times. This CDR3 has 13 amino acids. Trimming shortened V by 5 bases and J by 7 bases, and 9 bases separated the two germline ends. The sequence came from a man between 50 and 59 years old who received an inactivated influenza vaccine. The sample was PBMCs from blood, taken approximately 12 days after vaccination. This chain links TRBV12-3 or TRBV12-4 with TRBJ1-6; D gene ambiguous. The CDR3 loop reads CASSRGRNSPLHF. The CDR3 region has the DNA TGTGCCAGCAGTCGTGGTCGGAATTCACCCCTCCACTTT.